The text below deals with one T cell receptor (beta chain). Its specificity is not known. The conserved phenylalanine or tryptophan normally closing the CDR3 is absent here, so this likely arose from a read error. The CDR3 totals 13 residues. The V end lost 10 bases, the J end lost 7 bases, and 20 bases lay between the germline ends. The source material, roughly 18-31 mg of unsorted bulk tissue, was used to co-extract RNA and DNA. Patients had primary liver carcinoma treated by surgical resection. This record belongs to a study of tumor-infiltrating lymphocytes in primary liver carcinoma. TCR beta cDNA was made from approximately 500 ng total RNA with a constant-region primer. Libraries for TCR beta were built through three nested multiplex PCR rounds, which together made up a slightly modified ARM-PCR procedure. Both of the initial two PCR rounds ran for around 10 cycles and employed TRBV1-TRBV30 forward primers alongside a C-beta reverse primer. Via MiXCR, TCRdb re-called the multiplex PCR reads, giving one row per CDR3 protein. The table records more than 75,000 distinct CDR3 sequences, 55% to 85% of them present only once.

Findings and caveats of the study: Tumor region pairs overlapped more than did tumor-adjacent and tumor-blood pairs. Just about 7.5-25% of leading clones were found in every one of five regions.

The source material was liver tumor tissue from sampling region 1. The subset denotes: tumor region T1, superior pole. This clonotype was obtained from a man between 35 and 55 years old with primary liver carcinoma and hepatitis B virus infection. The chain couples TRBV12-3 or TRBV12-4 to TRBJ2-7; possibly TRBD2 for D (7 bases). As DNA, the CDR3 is TGTGCCAATGAGGCCCGGGGGGCTCGTGAGCAGTACCTC. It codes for CANEARGAREQYL.